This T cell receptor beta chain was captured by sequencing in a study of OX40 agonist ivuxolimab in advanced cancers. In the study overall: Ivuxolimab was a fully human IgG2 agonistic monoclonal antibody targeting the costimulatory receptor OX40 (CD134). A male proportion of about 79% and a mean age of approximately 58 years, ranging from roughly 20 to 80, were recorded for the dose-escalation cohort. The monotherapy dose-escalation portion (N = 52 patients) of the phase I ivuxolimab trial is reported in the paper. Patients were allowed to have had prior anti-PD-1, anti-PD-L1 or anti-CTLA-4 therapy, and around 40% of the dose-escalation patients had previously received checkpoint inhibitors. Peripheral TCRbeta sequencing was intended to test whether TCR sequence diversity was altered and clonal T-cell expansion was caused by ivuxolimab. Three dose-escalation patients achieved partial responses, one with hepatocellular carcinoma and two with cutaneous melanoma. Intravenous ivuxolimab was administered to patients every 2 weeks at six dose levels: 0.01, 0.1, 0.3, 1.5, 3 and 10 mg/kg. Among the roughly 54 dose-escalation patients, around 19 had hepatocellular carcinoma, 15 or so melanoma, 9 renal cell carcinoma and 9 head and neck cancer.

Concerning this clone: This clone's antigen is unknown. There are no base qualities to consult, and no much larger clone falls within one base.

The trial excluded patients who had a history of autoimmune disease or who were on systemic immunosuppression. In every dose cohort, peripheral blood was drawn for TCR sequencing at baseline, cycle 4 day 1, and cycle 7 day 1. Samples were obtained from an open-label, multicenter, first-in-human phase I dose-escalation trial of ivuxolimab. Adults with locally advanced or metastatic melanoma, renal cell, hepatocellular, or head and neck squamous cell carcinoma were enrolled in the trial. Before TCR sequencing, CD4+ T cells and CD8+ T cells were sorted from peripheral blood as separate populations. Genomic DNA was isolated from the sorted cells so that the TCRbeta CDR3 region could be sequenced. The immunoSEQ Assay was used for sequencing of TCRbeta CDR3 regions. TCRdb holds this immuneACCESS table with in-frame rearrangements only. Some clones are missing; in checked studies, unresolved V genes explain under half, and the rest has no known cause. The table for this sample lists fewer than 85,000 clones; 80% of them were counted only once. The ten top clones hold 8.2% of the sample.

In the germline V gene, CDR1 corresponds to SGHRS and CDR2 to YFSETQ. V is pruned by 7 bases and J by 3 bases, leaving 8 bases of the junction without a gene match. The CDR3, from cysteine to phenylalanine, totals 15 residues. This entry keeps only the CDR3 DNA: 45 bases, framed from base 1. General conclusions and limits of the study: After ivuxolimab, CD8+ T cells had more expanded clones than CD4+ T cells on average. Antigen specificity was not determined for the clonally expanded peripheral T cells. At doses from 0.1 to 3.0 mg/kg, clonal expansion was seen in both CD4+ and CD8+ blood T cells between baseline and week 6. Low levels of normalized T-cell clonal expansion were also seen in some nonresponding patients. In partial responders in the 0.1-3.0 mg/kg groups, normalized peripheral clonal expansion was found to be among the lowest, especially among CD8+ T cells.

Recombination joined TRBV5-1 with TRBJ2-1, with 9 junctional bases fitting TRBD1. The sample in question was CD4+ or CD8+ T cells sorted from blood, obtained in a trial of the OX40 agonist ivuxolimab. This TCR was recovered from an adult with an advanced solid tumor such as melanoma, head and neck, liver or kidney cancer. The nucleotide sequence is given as TGCGCCAGCCGACCAACAGGGGGCGTCTACAATGAGCAGTTCTTC. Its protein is CASRPTGGVYNEQFF.